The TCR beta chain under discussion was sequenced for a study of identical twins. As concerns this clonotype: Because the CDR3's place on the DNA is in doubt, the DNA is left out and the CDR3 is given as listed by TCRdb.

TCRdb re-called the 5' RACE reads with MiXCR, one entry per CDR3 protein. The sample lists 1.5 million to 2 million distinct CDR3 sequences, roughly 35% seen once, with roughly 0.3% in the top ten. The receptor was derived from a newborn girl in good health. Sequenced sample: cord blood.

CDR3 region: CASSQVGTGNTF. The chain has TRBV4-1 and TRBJ1-2; TRBD1, the table's D call, lacks a check against the DNA. Germline CDR1 reads MGHRA; CDR2 reads YSYEKL. The CDR3 adds up to 12 amino acids, both ends counted.